These 31 T cell receptor beta chains came from one sample sequenced in a study of neurological immune-mediated disorders. TCRdb ran MiXCR on the 5' RACE reads and lists one entry per CDR3 protein. The table includes some 48,000 distinct CDR3 sequences, about 9.3% detected once. The sample was PBMCs. The receptors originated from a woman between 35 and 50 years old with HTLV-1-associated myelopathy (HAM/TSP).

This clonotype appeared many times. The chain joins TRBV18 to TRBJ1-5; maybe TRBD1 (6 bases). Trimming removed 3 bases at V and 4 bases at J, with 13 bases between. The CDR3 has 15 residues. Germline CDR1 KGHSH, CDR2 LQKENI. CDR3 sequence (DNA): TGTGCCAGCTCACCCGGACAGCATACTAATCAGCCCCAGCATTTT. It translates to CASSPGQHTNQPQHF.

This clonotype was observed many times. This chain uses TRBV30 with TRBJ2-3, with TRBD2 identical over 13 bases. CDR1 and CDR2 from the germline V gene are GTSNPN and SVGIG (reference sequence). With 1 base clipped from V and 7 bases from J, the junction kept 5 bases outside the gene matches. The CDR3 totals 15 residues. The CDR3 here is CAWSGGLAGDNTQYF. DNA for the CDR3: TGTGCCTGGAGTGGAGGACTAGCGGGGGATAATACGCAGTATTTT.

This clonotype was recorded many times. The V and J genes are TRBV4-1 and TRBJ2-3; D gene unclear. From germline, CDR1 is MGHRA and CDR2 YSYEKL. The germline V and J ends were trimmed by 0 bases and 6 bases, with 19 bases remaining between them. The CDR3 has 17 amino acids. For the CDR3, the DNA is TGCGCCAGCAGCCAAGATGAGAACTTGGGTTGGGTGGATACGCAGTATTTT. Protein product: CASSQDENLGWVDTQYF.

In this sample, this clonotype turned up many times. V gene TRBV20-1 combines with J gene TRBJ1-2, with 7 positions matching TRBD1. The CDR3 is 13 amino acids. The J segment lost 7 bases and the V segment lost 4 bases, leaving 9 bases of the junction unmatched. CDR1 is DFQATT and CDR2 is SNEGSKA in the germline V gene (reference sequence). This CDR3 is CSANGQAAIGYTF. The CDR3 coding sequence is TGCAGTGCTAACGGACAGGCCGCGATTGGCTACACCTTC.

This clonotype was detected ten times or more. The V and J genes are TRBV20-1 and TRBJ2-2; D may be TRBD2 (6 bases). The CDR3 has 16 amino acids. Per germline, CDR1 DFQATT and CDR2 SNEGSKA (reference sequence). V gave up 6 bases and J gave up 3 bases, with 20 bases separating them. The CDR3 loop reads CSARLARLGDTGELFF. The CDR3 DNA reads TGCAGTGCCCGCCTAGCGAGACTAGGAGACACCGGGGAGCTGTTTTTT.

This clonotype was seen at least ten times. The gene calls are TRBV5-1 and TRBJ2-1, with 10 bases identical to TRBD2. The CDR3 has 16 amino acids. The trim removed 4 bases at V and 8 bases at J, leaving 12 bases unmatched. Germline CDR1 reads SGHRS; CDR2 reads YFSETQ. The CDR3 reads CASSLPSGGTLDEQFF. The CDR3 nucleotides are TGCGCCAGCAGCCTCCCTAGCGGGGGAACCCTAGATGAGCAGTTCTTC.

The genes are TRBV20-1 and TRBJ1-1, with TRBD1 as a possible D gene (5 bases). The CDR3 spans 13 residues. V dropped 7 bases and J dropped 1 base, with 13 bases sitting between them. The germline CDR1 and CDR2 sequences are DFQATT and SNEGSKA (reference sequence). In nucleotides, the CDR3 is TGCAGTGGGGGGTGGGGAAAGAACACTGAAGCTTTCTTT. Its translation is CSGGWGKNTEAFF.

The rearrangement links TRBV28 to TRBJ2-1, with 8 bases matching TRBD2. The V and J ends lost 7 bases and 9 bases, in that order; junction bases with no gene match: 8. Germline-derived CDR1 and CDR2 are MDHEN and SYDVKM. This CDR3 has 13 residues. The CDR3 loop is CASTGGGSGEQFF. For the CDR3, the DNA is TGTGCCAGCACGGGGGGGGGGAGTGGTGAGCAGTTCTTC.

In this sample, this clonotype turned up many times. J is TRBJ1-5 and V is TRBV4-3; no definite D call. The germline V and J ends were trimmed by 4 bases and 7 bases, with 11 bases remaining between them. The CDR3 spans 13 residues. Per germline, CDR1 LGHNA and CDR2 YSLEER. The CDR3 loop reads CASSRVVGQPQHF. CDR3 coding DNA: TGCGCCAGCAGCCGTGTGGTAGGGCAGCCCCAGCATTTT.

This clonotype was observed many times. The V and J genes are TRBV5-1 and TRBJ2-1, with D perhaps TRBD1 (6 bases). The CDR3 sequence is 13 residues long. Germline V lookup: CDR1 SGHRS, CDR2 YFSETQ. Trimming stripped 0 bases from V and 10 bases from J, with 11 bases between. The CDR3 DNA reads TGCGCCAGCAGCTTGGAACAGGGAAGCGAGCAGTTCTTC. Protein: CASSLEQGSEQFF.

This clonotype was detected many times. The chain uses TRBV5-1 and TRBJ1-3, with a possible D match to TRBD1 (5 bases). Deletions cut 4 bases from V and 2 bases from J, with 16 bases between. There are 16 residues in the CDR3. Per the germline V gene, CDR1 is SGHRS and CDR2 is YFSETQ. CDR3 DNA sequence: TGCGCCAGCAGCCCCCGGGGACCTGAGGCTGGAAACACCATATATTTT. Translation: CASSPRGPEAGNTIYF.

This clonotype showed up many times. V gene TRBV10-3 combines with J gene TRBJ2-5; 11 nucleotides align to TRBD2. The junction had 0 bases not matched to a gene; V was cut back by 2 bases and J by 1 base. Germline values: CDR1 ENHRY, CDR2 SYGVKD. The CDR3 runs 15 residues. In nucleotides, the CDR3 is TGTGCCATCAGTGAGCTAGCGGGGGGCCAAGAGACCCAGTACTTC. Protein: CAISELAGGQETQYF.

Ten or more counts support this clonotype. This chain links TRBV18 with TRBJ1-5; D not resolved. Germline V CDR1 and CDR2: KGHSH, LQKENI. The CDR3 runs 14 residues. V lost 6 bases and J 3 bases, leaving 12 bases between the germline ends. In DNA, the CDR3 is TGTGCCAGCTCCCCCTCCAGTCCCAATCAGCCCCAGCATTTT. Translation gives CASSPSSPNQPQHF.

In this sample, this clonotype turned up many times. This chain links TRBV12-3 or TRBV12-4 with TRBJ1-2; D remains ambiguous. Trimming removed 4 bases at V and 5 bases at J, with 11 bases between. CDR3 length: 13 amino acids. Written as DNA, the CDR3 is TGTGCCAGCAGTTCATGGTCCGGGTATGGCTACACCTTC. Translating it yields CASSSWSGYGYTF.

This clonotype was recorded many times. This chain links TRBV29-1 with TRBJ2-1; D remains ambiguous. Germline CDR1 and CDR2: SQVTM and ANQGSEA. There are 14 residues in the CDR3. V was clipped by 1 base and J by 2 bases, with 9 bases between them. The CDR3 region has the DNA TGCAGCGTTGAAGGAAGACGAACCTACAATGAGCAGTTCTTC. Residues: CSVEGRRTYNEQFF.

There are many counts of this clonotype. The chain is built from TRBV24-1 and TRBJ2-2; D unclear. This CDR3 region has 16 residues. Trimming left V 3 bases short and J 4 bases short, with 14 bases between. Germline values: CDR1 KGHDR, CDR2 SFDVKD. Here the CDR3 DNA reads TGTGCCACCAGTGATCCGCCAATCAGTGGCACCGGGGAGCTGTTTTTT. As protein: CATSDPPISGTGELFF.

This clonotype was seen ten or more times. V gene TRBV12-3 or TRBV12-4 combines with J gene TRBJ2-3, with D tentatively TRBD2 (6 bases). The CDR3 is 15 amino acids. Trimming took 3 bases from V and 2 from J, leaving 12 bases between them. CDR3 coding DNA: TGTGCCAGCAGTTTGGGCGGGGAGTCCACAGATACGCAGTATTTT. Translation: CASSLGGESTDTQYF.

The table lists this clonotype with many counts. V gene TRBV4-3 combines with J gene TRBJ2-1; 9 nucleotides agree with TRBD2. This CDR3 is built from 15 residues. Looked up from germline, CDR1 is LGHNA and CDR2 is YSLEER. V was pared by 6 bases and J by 7 bases, with 10 bases of the junction left unmatched. The CDR3, as DNA: TGCGCCAGCAGTATCTTAGCGGGGGCGAGGAATGAGCAGTTCTTC. It is translated as CASSILAGARNEQFF.

This clonotype was picked up many times. The chain couples TRBV11-2 to TRBJ1-6, with a possible D match to TRBD1 (5 bases). V was cut by 5 bases and J by 4 bases, with 9 bases left in between. Germline loops: CDR1 SGHAT, CDR2 FQNNGV. The CDR3 is made up of 14 amino acids. The CDR3 DNA follows: TGTGCCAGCAGCGCGGGACGGTATAATTCACCCCTCCACTTT. Translating gives CASSAGRYNSPLHF.

This clonotype was found a few times. The chain couples TRBV10-1 to TRBJ2-3; the D gene is possibly TRBD2 (6 bases). This CDR3 comprises 15 residues. The V gene's germline CDR1 is WNHNN and CDR2 SYGVQD (reference sequence). With 3 bases removed from V and 2 bases from J, the gap between germline ends came to 12 bases. In DNA, the CDR3 is TGCGCCAGCAGTGAAGGGGACTTATACACAGATACGCAGTATTTT. This encodes CASSEGDLYTDTQYF.

This clonotype was seen many times. The chain combines TRBV9 with TRBJ1-6, with D tentatively TRBD1 (5 bases). Germline V gene data show CDR1 as SGDLS and CDR2 as YYNGEE. This CDR3 is 18 amino acids long. V was pared by 3 bases and J by 9 bases, with 25 bases between. For the CDR3, the DNA is TGTGCCAGCAGCGGAGGGAGGGGAGCCAGGGTCTTAAGTTCACCCCTCCACTTT. Protein: CASSGGRGARVLSSPLHF.

In this sample, this clonotype turned up many times. This chain uses TRBV11-3 with TRBJ1-1, with 10 bases identical to TRBD1. The CDR3 has 16 amino acids. V lost 4 bases, J lost 4 bases, and 9 bases stayed unmatched. Looked up from germline, CDR1 is SGHNT and CDR2 is YENEEA. The CDR3 region has the DNA TGTGCCAGCAGCTCCGGGACAGGGGCTCGTGGCACTGAAGCTTTCTTT. Its protein product is CASSSGTGARGTEAFF.

On this clonotype itself: The CDR3 carries no conserved terminal phenylalanine or tryptophan, so it likely arises from a read error. The DNA is omitted, as the CDR3 cannot be located on it reliably, and the CDR3 follows TCRdb's listing. The CDR3 here is CASSQALAGGRETQNL. This sequence joins TRBV4-3 and TRBJ2-5; the listed D gene, TRBD2, was not tested against the DNA. The germline gives CDR1 LGHNA, CDR2 YSLEER. The CDR3 totals 16 residues, both ends included.

In its sample, this clonotype was seen many times. The rearrangement uses TRBV4-3 and TRBJ1-1, with D maybe TRBD1 (6 bases). CDR1 and CDR2 (germline): LGHNA, YSLEER. The CDR3 length is 18 residues. V was shortened by 0 bases and J by 1 base, with 18 bases between the two germline ends. The CDR3, as DNA: TGCGCCAGCAGCCAAGAGATCAGGGGATCAGGGAGGAACACTGAAGCTTTCTTT. The encoded protein is CASSQEIRGSGRNTEAFF.

This clonotype was counted many times. This chain uses TRBV7-2 with TRBJ2-2; D possibly corresponds to TRBD1 (5 bases). CDR1 is SGHTA and CDR2 is FQGNSA in the germline V gene. The CDR3 loop spans 18 amino acids. V was shortened by 5 bases and J by 0 bases, with 19 bases between the two germline ends. In DNA, the CDR3 is TGTGCCAGCAGCAAATACCCTCAGGGATCTCCGAACACCGGGGAGCTGTTTTTT. As protein: CASSKYPQGSPNTGELFF.

This clonotype was counted many times. The gene calls are TRBV4-3 and TRBJ2-7; D possibly corresponds to TRBD1 (6 bases). Germline assignment: CDR1 LGHNA and CDR2 YSLEER. The CDR3 is 20 amino acids. Trimming stripped 0 bases from V and 1 base from J, with 25 bases between. The CDR3 DNA reads TGCGCCAGCAGCCAAGATCGTTATCTGTCCGGGACAAAATTTTCCTACGAGCAGTACTTC. This codes for CASSQDRYLSGTKFSYEQYF.

The chain is built from TRBV6-5 and TRBJ2-6; D is unclear. The CDR3 is 15 residues long. The V end lost 0 bases, the J end lost 2 bases, and 5 bases lay between the germline ends. Germline-derived CDR1 and CDR2 are MNHEY and SVGAGI. The DNA for the CDR3 is TGTGCCAGCAGTTACTCGGGAACTGGGGCCAACGTCCTGACTTTC. Protein product: CASSYSGTGANVLTF.

Regarding this clonotype: A junction boundary mismatches the germline segment, possibly from a read error. The chain uses TRBV9 and TRBJ2-4; TRBD2 matches 8 bases. In germline, CDR1 is SGDLS, CDR2 YYNGEE. This CDR3 comprises 16 residues. CDR3 residues: CASSAPNGGEKNIKYF. CDR3 sequence (DNA): TGTGCCAGCAGCGCCCCGAACGGGGGGGAAAAAAACATTAAGTACTTC.

V usage is TRBV7-3 and J usage is TRBJ1-6; 8 positions match TRBD1. The CDR3 consists of 15 residues. CDR1 SGHTA and CDR2 FQGTGA come from the germline V gene. Unmatched junction bases numbered 9, after V lost 3 bases and J lost 11 bases. CDR3 loop: CASSLTGAEYTPLHF. For the CDR3, the DNA is TGTGCCAGCAGCTTGACAGGGGCGGAGTACACACCCCTCCACTTT. Drawing the rest from reference TRBV7-3 and TRBJ1-6, the complete variable domain is GAGVSQTPSNKVTEKGKYVELRCDPISGHTALYWYRQSLGQGPEFLIYFQGTGAADDSGLPNDRFFAVRPEGSVSTLKIQRTERGDSAVYLCASSLTGAEYTPLHFGNGTRLTVT.

The chain uses TRBV4-3 and TRBJ1-1; TRBD1 is a possible D gene (5 bases). Trimming removed 0 bases at V and 2 bases at J, with 13 bases between. In germline, CDR1 is LGHNA, CDR2 YSLEER. The CDR3 spans 16 residues. DNA of the CDR3: TGCGCCAGCAGCCAAGACGGACTGGGGCTTAACACTGAAGCTTTCTTT. It translates to CASSQDGLGLNTEAFF.

This clonotype was counted many times. The genes are TRBV29-1 and TRBJ2-1; 7 positions agree with TRBD2. J was trimmed by 8 bases and V by 4 bases; bases with no gene match: 8. CDR1 and CDR2 from the germline V gene are SQVTM and ANQGSEA. CDR3 length: 13 residues. CDR3 nucleotide sequence: TGCAGCGTTGTACGCGGGGGAGGCGATGAGCAGTTCTTC. Its protein product is CSVVRGGGDEQFF.